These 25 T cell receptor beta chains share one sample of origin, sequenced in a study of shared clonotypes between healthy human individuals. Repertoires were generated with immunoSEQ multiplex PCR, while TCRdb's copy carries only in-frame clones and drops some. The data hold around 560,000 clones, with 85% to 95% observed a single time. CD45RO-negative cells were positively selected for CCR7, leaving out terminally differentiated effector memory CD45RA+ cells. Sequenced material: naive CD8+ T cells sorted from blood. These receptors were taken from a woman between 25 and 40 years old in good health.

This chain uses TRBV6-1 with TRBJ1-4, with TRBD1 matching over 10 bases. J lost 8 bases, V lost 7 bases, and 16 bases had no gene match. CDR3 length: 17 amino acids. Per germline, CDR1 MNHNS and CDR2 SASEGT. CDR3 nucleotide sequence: TGTGCCAGCATTGATTGGGACAGGGGATGGAGTAGCGAAAAACTGTTTTTT. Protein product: CASIDWDRGWSSEKLFF.

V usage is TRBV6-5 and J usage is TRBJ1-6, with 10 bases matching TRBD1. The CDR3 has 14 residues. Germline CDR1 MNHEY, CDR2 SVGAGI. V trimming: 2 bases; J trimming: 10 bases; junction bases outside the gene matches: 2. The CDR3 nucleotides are TGTGCCAGCAGTTACGACAGGGGGCGATCACCCCTCCACTTT. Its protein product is CASSYDRGRSPLHF.

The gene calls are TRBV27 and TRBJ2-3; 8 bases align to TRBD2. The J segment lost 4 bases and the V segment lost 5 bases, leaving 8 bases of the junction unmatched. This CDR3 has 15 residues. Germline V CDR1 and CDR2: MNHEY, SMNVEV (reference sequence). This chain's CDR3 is CASSISGLVADTQYF. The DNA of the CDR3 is TGTGCCAGCAGTATCTCGGGACTAGTGGCAGATACGCAGTATTTT.

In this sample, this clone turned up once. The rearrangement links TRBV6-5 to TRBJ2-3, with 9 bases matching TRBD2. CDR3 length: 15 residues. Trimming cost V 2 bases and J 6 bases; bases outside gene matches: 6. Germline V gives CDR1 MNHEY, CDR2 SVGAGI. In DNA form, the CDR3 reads TGTGCCAGCAGTTACGGGGCGGGAGGGCCGGATACGCAGTATTTT. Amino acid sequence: CASSYGAGGPDTQYF.

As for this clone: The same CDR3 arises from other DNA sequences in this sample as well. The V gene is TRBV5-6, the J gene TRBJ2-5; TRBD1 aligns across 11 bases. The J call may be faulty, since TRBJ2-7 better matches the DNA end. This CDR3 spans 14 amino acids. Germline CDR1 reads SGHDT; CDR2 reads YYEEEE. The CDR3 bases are TGTGCCAGCAGCCTGGGACAGGGGGCCTACGAGCAGTACTTC. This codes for CASSLGQGAYEQYF.

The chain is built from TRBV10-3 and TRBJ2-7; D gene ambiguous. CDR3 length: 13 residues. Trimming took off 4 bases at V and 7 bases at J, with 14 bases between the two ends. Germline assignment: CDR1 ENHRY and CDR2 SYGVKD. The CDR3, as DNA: TGTGCCATCAGTGCAGGCACTACCGAAGAGCAGTACTTC. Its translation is CAISAGTTEEQYF.

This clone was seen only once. This CDR3 is CASSQGQGSGNTIYF. CDR3 DNA sequence: TGCGCCAGCAGCCAGGGACAGGGCTCTGGAAACACCATATATTTT. The V and J genes are TRBV10-2 and TRBJ1-3, with TRBD1 identical over 9 bases. Germline loops: CDR1 WSHSY, CDR2 SAAADI. The CDR3 spans 15 residues. Losses at the gene ends were 6 bases for V and 0 bases for J; bases not matched to a gene: 3.

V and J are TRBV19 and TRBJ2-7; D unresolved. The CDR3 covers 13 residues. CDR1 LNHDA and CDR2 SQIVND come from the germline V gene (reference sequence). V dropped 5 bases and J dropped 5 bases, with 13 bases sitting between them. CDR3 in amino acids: CASSVDALDEQYF. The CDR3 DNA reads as TGTGCCAGTAGTGTGGACGCCCTGGACGAGCAGTACTTC.

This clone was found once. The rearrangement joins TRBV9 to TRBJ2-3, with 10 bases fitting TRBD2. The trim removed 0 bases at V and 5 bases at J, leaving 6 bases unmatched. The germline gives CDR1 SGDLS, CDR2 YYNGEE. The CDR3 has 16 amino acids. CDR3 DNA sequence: TGTGCCAGCAGCGTAGAGCTAGCGGGAGAGGAAGATACGCAGTATTTT. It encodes CASSVELAGEEDTQYF. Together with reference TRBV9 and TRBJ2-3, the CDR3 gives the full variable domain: DSGVTQTPKHLITATGQRVTLRCSPRSGDLSVYWYQQSLDQGLQFLIQYYNGEERAKGNILERFSAQQFPDLHSELNLSSLELGDSALYFCASSVELAGEEDTQYFGPGTRLTVL.

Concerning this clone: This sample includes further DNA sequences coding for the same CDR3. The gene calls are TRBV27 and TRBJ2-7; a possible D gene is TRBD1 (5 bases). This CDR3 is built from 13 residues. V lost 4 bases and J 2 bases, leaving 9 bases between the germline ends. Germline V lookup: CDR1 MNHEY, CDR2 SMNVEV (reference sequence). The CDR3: CASSSGQTYEQYF. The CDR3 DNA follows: TGTGCCAGCAGTTCTGGACAAACCTACGAGCAGTACTTC.

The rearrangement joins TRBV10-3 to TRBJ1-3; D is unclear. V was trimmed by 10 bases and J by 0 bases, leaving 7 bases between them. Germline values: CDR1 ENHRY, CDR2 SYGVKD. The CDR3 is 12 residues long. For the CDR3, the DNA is TGTGCCACCTCAGACTCTGGAAACACCATATATTTT. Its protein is CATSDSGNTIYF.

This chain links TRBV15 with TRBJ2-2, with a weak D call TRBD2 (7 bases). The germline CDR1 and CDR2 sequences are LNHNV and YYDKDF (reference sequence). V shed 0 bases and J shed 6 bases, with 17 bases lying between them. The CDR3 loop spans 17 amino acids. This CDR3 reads CATSRDPGGAPAGELFF. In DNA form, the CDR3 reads TGTGCCACCAGCAGAGATCCTGGGGGGGCGCCCGCCGGGGAGCTGTTTTTT.

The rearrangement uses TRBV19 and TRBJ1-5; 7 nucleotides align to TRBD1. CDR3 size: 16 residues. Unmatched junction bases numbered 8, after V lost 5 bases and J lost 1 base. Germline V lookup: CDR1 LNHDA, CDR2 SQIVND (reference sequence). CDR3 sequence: CASSSYRGQSNQPQHF. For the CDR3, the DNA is TGTGCCAGTAGTTCCTACAGGGGTCAAAGCAATCAGCCCCAGCATTTT.

The CDR3 here is CSVAGLAAPSSYNEQFF. In DNA, the CDR3 is TGCAGCGTTGCCGGACTAGCGGCCCCGAGCTCCTACAATGAGCAGTTCTTC. V gene TRBV29-1 combines with J gene TRBJ2-1; 10 nucleotides agree with TRBD2. V shed 4 bases, J shed 0 bases, and the junction held 9 bases outside the gene matches. The CDR3 spans 17 residues. Germline V gene data show CDR1 as SQVTM and CDR2 as ANQGSEA.

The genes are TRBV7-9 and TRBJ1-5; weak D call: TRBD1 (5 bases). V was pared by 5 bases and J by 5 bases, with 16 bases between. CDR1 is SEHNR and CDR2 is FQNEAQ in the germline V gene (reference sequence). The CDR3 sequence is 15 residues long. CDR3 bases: TGTGCCAGCAGCCCTGGGGACGGCAGTTATCAGCCCCAGCATTTT. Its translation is CASSPGDGSYQPQHF.

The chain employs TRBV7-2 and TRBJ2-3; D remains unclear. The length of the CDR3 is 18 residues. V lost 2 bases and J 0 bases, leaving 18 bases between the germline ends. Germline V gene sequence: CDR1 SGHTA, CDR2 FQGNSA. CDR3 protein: CASSLRFGSRPSTDTQYF. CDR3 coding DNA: TGTGCCAGCAGCTTAAGGTTCGGCTCGCGGCCTAGCACAGATACGCAGTATTTT.

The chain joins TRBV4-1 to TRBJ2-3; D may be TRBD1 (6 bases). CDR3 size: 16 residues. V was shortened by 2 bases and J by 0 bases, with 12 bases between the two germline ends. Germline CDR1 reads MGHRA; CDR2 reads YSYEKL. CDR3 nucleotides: TGCGCCAGCAGCCAAAAGACAGGACCTAGCACAGATACGCAGTATTTT. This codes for CASSQKTGPSTDTQYF.

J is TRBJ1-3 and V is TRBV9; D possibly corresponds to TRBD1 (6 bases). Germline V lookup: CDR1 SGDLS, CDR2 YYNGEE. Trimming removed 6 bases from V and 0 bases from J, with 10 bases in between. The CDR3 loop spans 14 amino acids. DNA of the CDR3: TGTGCCAGCACGACAGGTCCCTCTGGAAACACCATATATTTT. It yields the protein CASTTGPSGNTIYF.

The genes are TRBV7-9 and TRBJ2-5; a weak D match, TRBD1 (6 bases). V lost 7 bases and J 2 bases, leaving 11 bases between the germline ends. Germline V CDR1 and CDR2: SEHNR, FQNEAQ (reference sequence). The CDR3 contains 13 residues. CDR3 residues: CASTPDRQETQYF. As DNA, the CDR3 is TGTGCCAGCACCCCCGACAGGCAAGAGACCCAGTACTTC.

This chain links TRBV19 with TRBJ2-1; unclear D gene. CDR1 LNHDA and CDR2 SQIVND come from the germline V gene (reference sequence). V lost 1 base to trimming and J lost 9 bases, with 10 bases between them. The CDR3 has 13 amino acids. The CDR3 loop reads CASSIGPFGEQFF. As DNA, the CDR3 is TGTGCCAGTAGTATAGGGCCGTTCGGTGAGCAGTTCTTC.

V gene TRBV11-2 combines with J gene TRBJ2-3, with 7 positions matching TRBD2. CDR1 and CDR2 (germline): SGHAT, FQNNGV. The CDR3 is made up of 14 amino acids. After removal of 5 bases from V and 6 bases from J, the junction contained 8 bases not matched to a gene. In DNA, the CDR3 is TGTGCCAGCAGCGGGGCGGGAGTGGCGGATACGCAGTATTTT. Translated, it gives CASSGAGVADTQYF. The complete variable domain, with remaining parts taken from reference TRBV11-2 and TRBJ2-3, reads EAGVAQSPRYKIIEKRQSVAFWCNPISGHATLYWYQQILGQGPKLLIQFQNNGVVDDSQLPKDRFSAERLKGVDSTLKIQPAKLEDSAVYLCASSGAGVADTQYFGPGTRLTVL.

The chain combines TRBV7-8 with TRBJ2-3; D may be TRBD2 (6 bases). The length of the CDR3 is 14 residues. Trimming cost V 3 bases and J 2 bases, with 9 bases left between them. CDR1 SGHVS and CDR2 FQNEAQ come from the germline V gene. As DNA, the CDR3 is TGTGCCAGCAGCTTCGGCGGGGACACAGATACGCAGTATTTT. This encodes CASSFGGDTDTQYF.

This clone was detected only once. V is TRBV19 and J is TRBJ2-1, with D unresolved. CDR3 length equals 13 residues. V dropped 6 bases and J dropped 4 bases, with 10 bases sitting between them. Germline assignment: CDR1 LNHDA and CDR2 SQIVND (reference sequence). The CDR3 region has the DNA TGTGCCAGTAGGACGACTGCATACAATGAGCAGTTCTTC. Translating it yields CASRTTAYNEQFF.

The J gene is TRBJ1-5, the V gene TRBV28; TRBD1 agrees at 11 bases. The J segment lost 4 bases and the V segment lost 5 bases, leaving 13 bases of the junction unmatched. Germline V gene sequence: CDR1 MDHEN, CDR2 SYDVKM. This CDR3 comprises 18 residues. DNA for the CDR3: TGTGCCAGCAGTCGTCCCGGGACAGGGGGTTTGTGGAATCAGCCCCAGCATTTT. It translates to CASSRPGTGGLWNQPQHF.

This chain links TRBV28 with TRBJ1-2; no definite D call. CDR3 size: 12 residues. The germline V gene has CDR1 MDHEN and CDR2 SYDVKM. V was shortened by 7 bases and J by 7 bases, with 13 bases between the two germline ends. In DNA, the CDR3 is TGTGCCAGCATGCCGGAGGGCTCTGGCTACACCTTC. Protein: CASMPEGSGYTF.